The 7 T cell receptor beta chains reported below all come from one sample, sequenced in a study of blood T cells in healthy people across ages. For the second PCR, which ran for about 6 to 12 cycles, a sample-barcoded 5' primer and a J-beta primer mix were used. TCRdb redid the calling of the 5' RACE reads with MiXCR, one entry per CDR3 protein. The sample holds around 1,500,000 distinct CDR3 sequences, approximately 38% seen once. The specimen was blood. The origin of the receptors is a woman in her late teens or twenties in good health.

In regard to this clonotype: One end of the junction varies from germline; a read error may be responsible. The CDR3, as DNA: TGTGCCAGCAGCCACCTGCTCGATACGCAGTATTTC. This encodes CASSHLLDTQYF. This chain uses TRBV3-1 with TRBJ2-3, with unresolved D. The CDR3 contains 12 residues. Germline V lookup: CDR1 LGHDT, CDR2 YNNKEL (reference sequence).

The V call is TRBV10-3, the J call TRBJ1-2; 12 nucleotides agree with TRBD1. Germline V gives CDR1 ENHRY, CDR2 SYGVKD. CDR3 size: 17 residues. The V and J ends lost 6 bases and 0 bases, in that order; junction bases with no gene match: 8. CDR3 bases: TGTGCCATCAGGGACCCGGGACAGGGGGCCACTAACTATGGCTACACCTTC. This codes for CAIRDPGQGATNYGYTF.

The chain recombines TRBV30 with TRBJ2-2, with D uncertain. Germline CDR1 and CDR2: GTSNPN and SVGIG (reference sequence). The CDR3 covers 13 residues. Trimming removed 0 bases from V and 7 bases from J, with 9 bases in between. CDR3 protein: CAWSVLVSGELFF. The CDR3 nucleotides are TGTGCCTGGAGTGTCCTAGTGAGCGGGGAGCTGTTTTTT.

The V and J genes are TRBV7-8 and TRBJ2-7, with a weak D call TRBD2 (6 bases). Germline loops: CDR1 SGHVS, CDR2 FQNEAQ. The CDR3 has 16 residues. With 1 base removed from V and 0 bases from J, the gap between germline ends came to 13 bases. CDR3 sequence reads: CASSLERRDHSYEQYF. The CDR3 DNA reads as TGTGCCAGCAGCTTAGAAAGGAGGGACCACTCCTACGAGCAGTACTTC.

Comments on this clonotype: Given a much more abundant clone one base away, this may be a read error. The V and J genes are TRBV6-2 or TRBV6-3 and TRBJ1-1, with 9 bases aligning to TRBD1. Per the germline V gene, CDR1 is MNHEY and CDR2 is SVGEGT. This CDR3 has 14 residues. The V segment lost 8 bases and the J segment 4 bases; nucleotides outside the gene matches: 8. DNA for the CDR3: TGTGCCAGCGGCCCCGGACAGGGGAGCACTGAAGCTTTCTTT. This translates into CASGPGQGSTEAFF.

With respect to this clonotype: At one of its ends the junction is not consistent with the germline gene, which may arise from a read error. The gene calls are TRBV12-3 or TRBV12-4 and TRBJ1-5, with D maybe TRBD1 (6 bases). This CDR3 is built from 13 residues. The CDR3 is CARSTADRQPQHF. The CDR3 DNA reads TGTGCCCGCAGTACTGCCGACAGGCAGCCCCAGCATTTT.

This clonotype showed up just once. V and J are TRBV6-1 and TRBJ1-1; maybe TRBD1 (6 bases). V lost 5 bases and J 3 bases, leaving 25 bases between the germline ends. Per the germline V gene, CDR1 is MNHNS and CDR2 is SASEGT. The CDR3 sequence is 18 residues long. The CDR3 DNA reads TGTGCCAGCAGTCCCACTTCTCCGGGGGGCGCTACCCACACTGAAGCTTTCTTT. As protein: CASSPTSPGGATHTEAFF.